The sequence of this TCR beta chain was determined in a study of blood T cell repertoires in COVID-19. Across the whole study: Both acute and convalescent COVID-19 samples were obtained from the United States, Italy and Spain. T cells, B-cell-depleted T cells, or PBMCs provided the cDNA or gDNA that served as material.

Per the authors' pipeline: Quantification of nucleated cells was approximated via reference gene primer amplification. Method: immunoSEQ multiplex PCR; TCRdb's copy keeps in-frame clones and lacks some. The DNA gave D and trimming, while V, J and clone size come from that table. Found here are 200,000 to 300,000 clones, approximately 86% of them singletons; the top ten hold roughly 2%. Looked up from germline, CDR1 is PRHDT and CDR2 is FYEKMQ (reference sequence). The CDR3 sequence is 12 residues long. V shed 4 bases and J shed 2 bases, with 3 bases lying between them. The sequence was collected from a man younger than 45 with active or convalescent COVID-19. The V and J genes are TRBV13 and TRBJ1-5; D is unresolved. The sample comprised peripheral blood. CDR3 in amino acids: CASSSRNQPQHF. As DNA, the CDR3 is TGTGCCAGCAGCTCTCGCAATCAGCCCCAGCATTTT.